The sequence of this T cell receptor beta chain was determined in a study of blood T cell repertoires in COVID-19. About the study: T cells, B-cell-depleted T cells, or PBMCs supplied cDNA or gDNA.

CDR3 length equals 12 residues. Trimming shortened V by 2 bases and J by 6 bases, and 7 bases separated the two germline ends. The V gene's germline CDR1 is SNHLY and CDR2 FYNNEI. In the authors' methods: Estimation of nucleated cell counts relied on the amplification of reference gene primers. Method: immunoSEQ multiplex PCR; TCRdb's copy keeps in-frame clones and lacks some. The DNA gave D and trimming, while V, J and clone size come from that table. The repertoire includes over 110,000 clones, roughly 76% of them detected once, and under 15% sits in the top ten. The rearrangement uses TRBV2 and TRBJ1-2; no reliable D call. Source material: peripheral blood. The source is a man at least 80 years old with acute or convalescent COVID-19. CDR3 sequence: CASSESGDGYTF. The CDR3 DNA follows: TGTGCCAGCAGTGAATCCGGGGATGGCTACACCTTC.